This TCR beta chain derives from a study of cytomegalovirus exposure and HLA in healthy donors. General study results and limits: Upon later analysis, TCR association rates were observed to vary by HLA locus, being highest for DRB1 and lowest for HLA-C.

60 Vbeta and 13 Jbeta primers were used in PCR. Repertoires were generated with immunoSEQ multiplex PCR, while TCRdb's copy carries only in-frame clones and drops some. The sample contains some 120,000 clones, 81% of which appear only once. As concerns this clone: What it recognizes is unknown.

This CDR3 has 16 amino acids. J is TRBJ1-3 and V is TRBV21-1. TRBV21-1 is a pseudogene segment. Sequencing input: PBMCs. This receptor was obtained from a man between 18 and 29 years old in good health and CMV-seropositive. CDR3 nucleotides: TGTGCCAGCAGCAAAGCCCGAAGGAGCTCTGGAAACACCATATATTTT. It encodes CASSKARRSSGNTIYF.